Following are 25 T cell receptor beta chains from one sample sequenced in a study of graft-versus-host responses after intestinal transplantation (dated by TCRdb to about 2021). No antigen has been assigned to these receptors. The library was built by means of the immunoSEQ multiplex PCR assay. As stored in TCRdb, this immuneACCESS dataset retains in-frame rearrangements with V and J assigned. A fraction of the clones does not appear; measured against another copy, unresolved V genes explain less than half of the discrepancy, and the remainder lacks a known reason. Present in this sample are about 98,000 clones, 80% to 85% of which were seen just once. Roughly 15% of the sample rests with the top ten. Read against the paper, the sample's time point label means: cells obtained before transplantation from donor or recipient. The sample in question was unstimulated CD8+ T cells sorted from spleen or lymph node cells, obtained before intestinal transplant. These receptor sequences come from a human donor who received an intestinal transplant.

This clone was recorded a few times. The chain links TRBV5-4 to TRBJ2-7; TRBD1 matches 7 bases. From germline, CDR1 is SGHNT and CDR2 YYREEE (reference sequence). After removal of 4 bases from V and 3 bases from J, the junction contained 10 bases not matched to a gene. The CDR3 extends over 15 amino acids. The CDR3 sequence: CASSTMGDSDYEQYF. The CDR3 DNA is TGTGCCAGCAGCACTATGGGGGACAGCGACTACGAGCAGTACTTC.

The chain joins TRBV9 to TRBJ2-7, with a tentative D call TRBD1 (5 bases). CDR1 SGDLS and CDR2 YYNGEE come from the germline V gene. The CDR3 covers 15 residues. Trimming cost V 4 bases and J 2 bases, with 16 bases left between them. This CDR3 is CASSLRTGTAYEQYF. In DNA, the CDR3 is TGTGCCAGCAGCTTACGAACAGGAACCGCCTACGAGCAGTACTTC.

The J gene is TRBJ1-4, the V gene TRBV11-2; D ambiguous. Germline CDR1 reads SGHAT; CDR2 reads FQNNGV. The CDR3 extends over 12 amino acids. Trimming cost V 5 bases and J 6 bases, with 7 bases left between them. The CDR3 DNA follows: TGTGCCAGCAGCCGGGTCTATGAAAAACTGTTTTTT. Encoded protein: CASSRVYEKLFF. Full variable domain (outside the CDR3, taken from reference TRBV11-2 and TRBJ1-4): EAGVAQSPRYKIIEKRQSVAFWCNPISGHATLYWYQQILGQGPKLLIQFQNNGVVDDSQLPKDRFSAERLKGVDSTLKIQPAKLEDSAVYLCASSRVYEKLFFGSGTQLSVL.

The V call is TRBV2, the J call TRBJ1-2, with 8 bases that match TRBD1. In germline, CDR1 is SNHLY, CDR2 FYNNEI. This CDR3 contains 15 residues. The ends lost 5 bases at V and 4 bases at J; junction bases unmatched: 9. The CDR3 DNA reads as TGTGCCAGCAGTCCTCTCCAGACAGGGGCCTATGGCTACACCTTC. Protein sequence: CASSPLQTGAYGYTF.

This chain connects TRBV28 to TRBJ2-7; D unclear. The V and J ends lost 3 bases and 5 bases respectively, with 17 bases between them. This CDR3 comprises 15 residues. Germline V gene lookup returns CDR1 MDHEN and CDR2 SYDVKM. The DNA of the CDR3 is TGTGCCAGCAGTTTGACGGGCCCCCTAGGAAACGAGCAGTACTTC. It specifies CASSLTGPLGNEQYF. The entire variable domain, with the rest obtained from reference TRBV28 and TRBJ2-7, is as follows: DVKVTQSSRYLVKRTGEKVFLECVQDMDHENMFWYRQDPGLGLRLIYFSYDVKMKEKGDIPEGYSVSREKKERFSLILESASTNQTSMYLCASSLTGPLGNEQYFGPGTRLTVT.

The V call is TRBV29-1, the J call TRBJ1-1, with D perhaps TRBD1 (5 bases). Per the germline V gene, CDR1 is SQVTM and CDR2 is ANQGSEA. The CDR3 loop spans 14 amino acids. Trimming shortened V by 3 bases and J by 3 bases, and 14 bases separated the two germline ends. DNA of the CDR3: TGCAGCGTTGAGGGCAGTCGAGGGGACACTGAAGCTTTCTTT. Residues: CSVEGSRGDTEAFF.

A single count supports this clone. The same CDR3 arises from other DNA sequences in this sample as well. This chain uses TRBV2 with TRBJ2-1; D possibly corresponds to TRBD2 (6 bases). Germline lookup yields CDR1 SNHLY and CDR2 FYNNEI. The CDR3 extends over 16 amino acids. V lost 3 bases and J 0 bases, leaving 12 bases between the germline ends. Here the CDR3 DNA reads TGTGCCAGCAGTGAGGCGGGACGCAGCTCCTACAATGAGCAGTTCTTC. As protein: CASSEAGRSSYNEQFF.

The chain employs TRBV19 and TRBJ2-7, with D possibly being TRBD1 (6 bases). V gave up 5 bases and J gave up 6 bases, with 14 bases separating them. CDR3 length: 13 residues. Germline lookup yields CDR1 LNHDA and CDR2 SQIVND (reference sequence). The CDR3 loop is CASSPGQGGEQYF. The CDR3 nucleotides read TGTGCCAGTAGTCCAGGTCAAGGGGGCGAGCAGTACTTC.

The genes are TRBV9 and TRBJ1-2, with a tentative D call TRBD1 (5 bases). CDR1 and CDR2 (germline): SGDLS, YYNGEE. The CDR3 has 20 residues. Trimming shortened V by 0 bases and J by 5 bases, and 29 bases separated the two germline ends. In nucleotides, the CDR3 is TGTGCCAGCAGCGTAGGGGGGTCCCGACCCCGACCTCTCAGCTTATATGGCTACACCTTC. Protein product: CASSVGGSRPRPLSLYGYTF.

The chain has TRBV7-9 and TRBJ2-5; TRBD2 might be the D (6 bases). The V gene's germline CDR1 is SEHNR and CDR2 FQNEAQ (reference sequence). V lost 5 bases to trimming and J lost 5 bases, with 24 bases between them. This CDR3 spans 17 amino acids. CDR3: CASSPTQERAGGETQYF. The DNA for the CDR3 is TGTGCCAGCAGCCCAACCCAAGAGCGGGCGGGCGGGGAGACCCAGTACTTC.

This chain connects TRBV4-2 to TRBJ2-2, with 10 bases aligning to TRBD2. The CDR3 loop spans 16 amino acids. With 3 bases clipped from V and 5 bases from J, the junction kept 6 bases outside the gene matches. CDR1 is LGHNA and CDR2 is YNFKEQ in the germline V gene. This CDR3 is CASSHWTSGLTGELFF. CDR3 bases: TGTGCCAGCAGCCATTGGACTAGCGGCCTTACCGGGGAGCTGTTTTTT.

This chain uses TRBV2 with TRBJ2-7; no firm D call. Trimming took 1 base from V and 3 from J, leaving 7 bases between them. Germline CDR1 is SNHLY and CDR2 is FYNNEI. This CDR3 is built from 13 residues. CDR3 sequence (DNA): TGTGCCAGCAGTGAAGTGGACGGCTACGAGCAGTACTTC. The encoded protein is CASSEVDGYEQYF.

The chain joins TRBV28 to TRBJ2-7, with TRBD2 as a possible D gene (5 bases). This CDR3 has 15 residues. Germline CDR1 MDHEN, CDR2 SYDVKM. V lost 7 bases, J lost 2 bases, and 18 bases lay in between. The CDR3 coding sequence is TGTGCCAGCACCCTATCGGGCGGGTGGGCCTACGAGCAGTACTTC. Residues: CASTLSGGWAYEQYF. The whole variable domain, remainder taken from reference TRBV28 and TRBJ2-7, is DVKVTQSSRYLVKRTGEKVFLECVQDMDHENMFWYRQDPGLGLRLIYFSYDVKMKEKGDIPEGYSVSREKKERFSLILESASTNQTSMYLCASTLSGGWAYEQYFGPGTRLTVT.

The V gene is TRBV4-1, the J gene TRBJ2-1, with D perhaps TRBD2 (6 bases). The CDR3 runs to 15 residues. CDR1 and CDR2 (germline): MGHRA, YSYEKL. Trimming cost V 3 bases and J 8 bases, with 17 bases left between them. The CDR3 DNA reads TGCGCCAGCAGCCAGGGTCCGGGAGCAAAGGATGAGCAGTTCTTC. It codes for CASSQGPGAKDEQFF.

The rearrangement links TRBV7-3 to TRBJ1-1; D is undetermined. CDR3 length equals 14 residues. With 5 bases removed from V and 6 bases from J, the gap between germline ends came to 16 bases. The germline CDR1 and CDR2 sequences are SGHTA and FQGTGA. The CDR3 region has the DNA TGTGCCAGCAGCCCCTATGGATCGGGTTCTGAAGCTTTCTTT. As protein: CASSPYGSGSEAFF. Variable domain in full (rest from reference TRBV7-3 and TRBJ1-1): GAGVSQTPSNKVTEKGKYVELRCDPISGHTALYWYRQSLGQGPEFLIYFQGTGAADDSGLPNDRFFAVRPEGSVSTLKIQRTERGDSAVYLCASSPYGSGSEAFFGQGTRLTVV.

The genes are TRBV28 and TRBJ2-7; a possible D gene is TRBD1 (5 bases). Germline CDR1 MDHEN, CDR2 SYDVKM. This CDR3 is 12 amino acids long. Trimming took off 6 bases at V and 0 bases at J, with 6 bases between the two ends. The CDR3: CASRDNSYEQYF. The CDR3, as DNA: TGTGCCAGCAGGGACAACTCCTACGAGCAGTACTTC.

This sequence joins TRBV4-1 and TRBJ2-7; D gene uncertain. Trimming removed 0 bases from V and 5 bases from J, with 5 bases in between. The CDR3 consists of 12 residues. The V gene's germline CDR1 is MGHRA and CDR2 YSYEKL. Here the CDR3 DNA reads TGCGCCAGCAGCCAAGATTTCGACGAGCAGTACTTC. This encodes CASSQDFDEQYF.

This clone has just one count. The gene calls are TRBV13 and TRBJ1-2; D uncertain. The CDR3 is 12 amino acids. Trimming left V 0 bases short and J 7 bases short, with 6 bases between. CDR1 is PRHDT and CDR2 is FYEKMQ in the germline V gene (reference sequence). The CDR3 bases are TGTGCCAGCAGCTTAGGAGTTTCTGGCTACACCTTC. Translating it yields CASSLGVSGYTF.

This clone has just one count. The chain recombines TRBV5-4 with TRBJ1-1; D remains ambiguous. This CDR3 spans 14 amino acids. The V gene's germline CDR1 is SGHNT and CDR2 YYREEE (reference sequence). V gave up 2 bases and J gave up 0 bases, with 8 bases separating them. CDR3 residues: CASSFIHMNTEAFF. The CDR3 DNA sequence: TGTGCCAGCAGCTTCATTCACATGAACACTGAAGCTTTCTTT.

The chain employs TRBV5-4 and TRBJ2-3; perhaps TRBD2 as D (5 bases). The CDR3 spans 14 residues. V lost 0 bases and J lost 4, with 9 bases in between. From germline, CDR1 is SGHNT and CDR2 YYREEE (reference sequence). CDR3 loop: CASSLAVGADTQYF. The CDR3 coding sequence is TGTGCCAGCAGCTTGGCTGTGGGAGCAGATACGCAGTATTTT.

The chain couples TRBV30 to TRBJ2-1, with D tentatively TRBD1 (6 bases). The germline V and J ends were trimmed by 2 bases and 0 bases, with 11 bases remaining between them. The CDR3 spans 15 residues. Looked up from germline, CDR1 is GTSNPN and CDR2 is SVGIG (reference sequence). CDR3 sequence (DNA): TGTGCCTGGAGTAACGACAGGAACTCCTACAATGAGCAGTTCTTC. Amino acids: CAWSNDRNSYNEQFF.

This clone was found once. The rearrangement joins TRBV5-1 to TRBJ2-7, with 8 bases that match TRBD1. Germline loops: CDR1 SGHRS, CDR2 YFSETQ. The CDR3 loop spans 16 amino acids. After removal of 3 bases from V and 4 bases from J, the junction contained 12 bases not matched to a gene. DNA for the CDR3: TGCGCCAGCAGCTCCACAGGGGGGCTACTATCGTACGAGCAGTACTTC. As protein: CASSSTGGLLSYEQYF.

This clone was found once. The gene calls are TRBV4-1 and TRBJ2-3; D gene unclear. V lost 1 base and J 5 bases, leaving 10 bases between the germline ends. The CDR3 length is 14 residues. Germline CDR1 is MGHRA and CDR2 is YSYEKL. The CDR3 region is CASSQVEWLDTQYF. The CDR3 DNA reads TGCGCCAGCAGCCAAGTGGAGTGGCTAGATACGCAGTATTTT.

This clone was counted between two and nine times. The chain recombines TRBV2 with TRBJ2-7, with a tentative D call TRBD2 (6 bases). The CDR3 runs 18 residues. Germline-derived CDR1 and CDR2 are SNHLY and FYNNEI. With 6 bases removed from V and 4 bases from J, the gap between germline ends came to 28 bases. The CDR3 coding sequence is TGTGCCAGCAGCCCCCCCCAGGACTACCCCGTTTGGAGGTACGAGCAGTACTTC. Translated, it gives CASSPPQDYPVWRYEQYF.

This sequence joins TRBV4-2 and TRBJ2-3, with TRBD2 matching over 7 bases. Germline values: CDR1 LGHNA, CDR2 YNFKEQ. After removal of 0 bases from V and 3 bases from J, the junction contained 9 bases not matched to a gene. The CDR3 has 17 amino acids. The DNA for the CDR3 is TGTGCCAGCAGCCAAGAGGAGGTGGGGGGGTTTACAGATACGCAGTATTTT. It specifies CASSQEEVGGFTDTQYF.